This record concerns one T cell receptor (beta chain) sequence. Its antigen is currently unknown. Authors' processing steps: ImmunoSEQ sequences covered only the junction and lacked quality scores; filtering therefore differed. Clones were read by immunoSEQ multiplex PCR, and TCRdb kept only the in-frame ones, dropping some. That table gives V, J and clone size, and the DNA gave D and trimming. The sample holds a few million clones, just over 90% seen once. This sample is part of a study of shared clonotypes between healthy human individuals. CDR3 length: 14 amino acids. The germline gives CDR1 SGHAT, CDR2 FQNNGV. The V end lost 3 bases, the J end lost 0 bases, and 8 bases lay between the germline ends. Findings of the study overall: Sorted-subset sequencing, rarefaction showed, was incomplete despite large depth. Shared across a few donors were approximately 5% of the naive CD4 clonotypes.

Into CD45RA+ naive and CD45RA-negative memory subsets, the CD4+ cells were split. This receptor was taken from a man younger than 35 in good health. Some clones in this sample may be carry-over from other donors' samples. Sequencing was done on a sample of naive CD4+ T cells from PBMCs. Specified subset: CD45RA+ positively selected. V and J are TRBV11-2 and TRBJ1-1; D not certain. CDR3 region: CASSFSMMNTEAFF. The CDR3 DNA sequence: TGTGCCAGCAGCTTCTCGATGATGAACACTGAAGCTTTCTTT.